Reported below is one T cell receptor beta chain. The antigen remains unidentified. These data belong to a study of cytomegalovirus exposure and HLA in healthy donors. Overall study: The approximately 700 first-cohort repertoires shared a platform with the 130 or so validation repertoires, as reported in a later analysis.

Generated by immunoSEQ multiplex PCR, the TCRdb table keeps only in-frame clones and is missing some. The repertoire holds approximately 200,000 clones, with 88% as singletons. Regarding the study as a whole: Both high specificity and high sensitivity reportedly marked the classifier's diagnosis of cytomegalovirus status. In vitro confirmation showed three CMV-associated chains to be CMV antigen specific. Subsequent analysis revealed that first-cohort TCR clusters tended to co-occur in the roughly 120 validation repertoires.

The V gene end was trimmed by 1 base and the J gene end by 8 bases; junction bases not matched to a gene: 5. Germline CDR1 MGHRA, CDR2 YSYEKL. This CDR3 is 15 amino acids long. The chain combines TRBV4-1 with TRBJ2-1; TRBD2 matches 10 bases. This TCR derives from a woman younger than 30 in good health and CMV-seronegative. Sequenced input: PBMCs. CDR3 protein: CASSQGGSGRDEQFF. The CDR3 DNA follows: TGCGCCAGCAGCCAAGGGGGGAGCGGGAGGGATGAGCAGTTCTTC.